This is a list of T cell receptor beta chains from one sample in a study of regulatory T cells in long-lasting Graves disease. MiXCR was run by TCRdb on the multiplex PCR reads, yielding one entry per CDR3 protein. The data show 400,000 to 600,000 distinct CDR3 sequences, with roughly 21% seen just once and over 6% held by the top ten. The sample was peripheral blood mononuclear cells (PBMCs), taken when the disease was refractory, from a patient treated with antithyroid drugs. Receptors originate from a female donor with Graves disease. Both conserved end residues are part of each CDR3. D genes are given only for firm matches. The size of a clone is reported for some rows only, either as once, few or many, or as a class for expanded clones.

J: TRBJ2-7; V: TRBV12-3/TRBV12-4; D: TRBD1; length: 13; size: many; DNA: TGTGCCAGCAGTTTTGGGGACAGCTACGAGCAGTACTTC; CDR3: CASSFGDSYEQYF
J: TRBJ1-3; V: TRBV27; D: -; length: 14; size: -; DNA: TGTGCCAGCAGTCCCGGGACGTTTGGAAACACCATATATTTT; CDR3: CASSPGTFGNTIYF
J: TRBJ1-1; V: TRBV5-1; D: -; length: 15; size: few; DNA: TGCGCCAGCAGCTTGGAAAGAGGAGGGGACACTGAAGCTTTCTTT; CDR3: CASSLERGGDTEAFF
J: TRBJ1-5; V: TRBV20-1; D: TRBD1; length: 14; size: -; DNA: TGCAGCAGGGGGGCAGCTTATAGCAATCAGCCCCAGCATTTT; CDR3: CSRGAAYSNQPQHF
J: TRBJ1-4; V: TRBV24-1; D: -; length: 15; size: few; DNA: TGTGCCACCAGTGATGCCGACAGTACGAGTGAAAAACTGTTTTTT; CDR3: CATSDADSTSEKLFF
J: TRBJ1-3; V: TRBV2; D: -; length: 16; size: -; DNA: TGTGCCAGCAGTGACGGGCAAGGGTTGCGAGGAAACACCATATATTTT; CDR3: CASSDGQGLRGNTIYF
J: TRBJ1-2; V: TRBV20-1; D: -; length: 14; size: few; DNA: TGCAGTGCTAGAGACCCGGACAGTTATAATGGCTACACCTTC; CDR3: CSARDPDSYNGYTF
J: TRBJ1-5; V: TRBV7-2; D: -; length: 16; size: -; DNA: TGTGCCAGCAGCTTAGCGGGCGGCCCTAGCAATCAGCCCCAGCATTTT; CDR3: CASSLAGGPSNQPQHF
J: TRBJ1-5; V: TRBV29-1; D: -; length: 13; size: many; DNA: TGCAGCGCCGCCGTTCCAGGTGATCAGCCCCAGCATTTT; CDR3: CSAAVPGDQPQHF
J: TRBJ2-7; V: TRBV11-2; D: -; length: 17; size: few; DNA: TGTGCCAGCAGCTTAGATCCCGGGCAGGACAAAGCCTACGAGCAGTACTTC; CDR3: CASSLDPGQDKAYEQYF
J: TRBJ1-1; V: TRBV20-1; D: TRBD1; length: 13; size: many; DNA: TGCAGTGCCCGGGGACAGCCGAACACTGAAGCTTTCTTT; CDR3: CSARGQPNTEAFF
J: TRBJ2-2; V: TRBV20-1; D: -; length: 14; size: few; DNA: TGCAGTGCTAGGTCGGGCGGGAACACCGGGGAGCTGTTTTTT; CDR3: CSARSGGNTGELFF
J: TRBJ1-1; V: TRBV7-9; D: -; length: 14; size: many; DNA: TGTGCCAGCAGGCCCCCCGGGATTGGGACTGAAGCTTTCTTT; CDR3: CASRPPGIGTEAFF
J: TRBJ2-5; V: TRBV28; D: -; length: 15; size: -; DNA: TGTGCCAGCAGTCTCTCCGGCTCTTTACGAGAGACCCAGTACTTC; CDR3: CASSLSGSLRETQYF
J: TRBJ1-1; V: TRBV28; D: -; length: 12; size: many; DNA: TGTGCCAGCAGTTCCCGGAGGGGTGAAGCTTTCTTT; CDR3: CASSSRRGEAFF
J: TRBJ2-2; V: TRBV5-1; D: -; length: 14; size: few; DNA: TGCGCCAGCAGCTCTGACAGCGCCGCCGGGGAGCTGTTTTTT; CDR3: CASSSDSAAGELFF
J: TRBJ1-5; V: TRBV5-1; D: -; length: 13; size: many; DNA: TGCGCCAGCAGCTCAGGGGCGGGGGAGCCCCAGCATTTT; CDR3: CASSSGAGEPQHF
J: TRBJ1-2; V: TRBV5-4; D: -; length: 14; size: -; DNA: TGTGCCAGCAGCTGGTCGGACACGCACTATGGCTACACCTTC; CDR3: CASSWSDTHYGYTF